The 27 T cell receptor beta chains reported below all come from one sample, sequenced in a study of cytomegalovirus exposure and HLA in healthy donors. A multiplex PCR was run with 60 Vbeta primers and 13 Jbeta primers. Using immunoSEQ multiplex PCR, the repertoire was profiled, and TCRdb retains in-frame clones only, with some absent. The table records over 100,000 clones, 69% of them present only once. The sequenced sample was PBMCs. The source of these receptors is a woman aged 70 to 79 in good health and CMV-seropositive.

The CDR3 region has the DNA TGTGCCTCCCGGGGGGGTTGGGATGCTGAAGCTTTCTTT. Translated, it gives CASRGGWDAEAFF. The J gene is TRBJ1-1, the V gene TRBV30; D might be TRBD1 (5 bases). In germline, CDR1 is GTSNPN, CDR2 SVGIG (reference sequence). Trimming took 7 bases from V and 6 from J, leaving 18 bases between them. This CDR3 contains 13 residues.

The chain recombines TRBV7-8 with TRBJ2-5; D gene unclear. Trimming stripped 1 base from V and 7 bases from J, with 19 bases between. This CDR3 comprises 16 residues. The germline V gene encodes CDR1 SGHVS and CDR2 FQNEAQ. CDR3 DNA sequence: TGTGCCAGCAGCTTAGGAGTAGGAGACTTTATATTGACCCAGTACTTC. Translated: CASSLGVGDFILTQYF. Filled out from reference TRBV7-8 and TRBJ2-5, the complete variable domain reads GAGVSQSPRYKVAKRGQDVALRCDPISGHVSLFWYQQALGQGPEFLTYFQNEAQLDKSGLPSDRFFAERPEGSVSTLKIQRTQQEDSAVYLCASSLGVGDFILTQYFGPGTRLLVL.

The CDR3 protein is CASGEWANEKLFF. CDR3 nucleotide sequence: TGTGCCTCGGGAGAATGGGCTAATGAAAAACTGTTTTTT. This chain connects TRBV30 to TRBJ1-4; D not certain. The CDR3 loop spans 13 amino acids. Germline CDR1 reads GTSNPN; CDR2 reads SVGIG (reference sequence). V lost 7 bases and J lost 3, with 12 bases in between.

The chain links TRBV5-6 to TRBJ1-1; the D is unclear. CDR1 SGHDT and CDR2 YYEEEE come from the germline V gene. The germline V and J ends were trimmed by 4 bases and 3 bases, with 4 bases remaining between them. The CDR3 extends over 11 amino acids. As DNA, the CDR3 is TGTGCCAGCAGCCAGTACACTGAAGCTTTCTTT. Translating gives CASSQYTEAFF.

The rearrangement joins TRBV7-7 to TRBJ2-5, with 9 bases identical to TRBD2. J gave up 5 bases and V 5 bases, and 9 bases lay outside the gene matches. Germline V gene sequence: CDR1 SSHAT, CDR2 FNYEAQ (reference sequence). The CDR3 contains 15 residues. Written as DNA, the CDR3 is TGTGCCAGCAGCCGCTCGGCGGGGGGGCGTGAGACCCAGTACTTC. Amino acid sequence: CASSRSAGGRETQYF.

The V and J genes are TRBV13 and TRBJ2-7; 8 bases are a match to TRBD1. The CDR3 length is 16 residues. Germline CDR1 is PRHDT and CDR2 is FYEKMQ (reference sequence). The junction had 6 bases not matched to a gene; V was cut back by 0 bases and J by 2 bases. The CDR3 loop is CASSLGLGQGTYEQYF. The DNA of the CDR3 is TGTGCCAGCAGCTTAGGCCTCGGACAGGGAACCTACGAGCAGTACTTC.

This chain links TRBV7-9 with TRBJ1-3, with D uncertain. CDR1 and CDR2 from the germline V gene are SEHNR and FQNEAQ (reference sequence). Trimming took 5 bases from V and 5 from J, leaving 19 bases between them. The CDR3 extends over 16 amino acids. The CDR3 loop is CASSAAAVGSRNTIYF. The CDR3 DNA reads TGTGCCAGCAGCGCCGCGGCGGTGGGTAGTCGAAACACCATATATTTT.

V gene TRBV7-2 combines with J gene TRBJ1-2; the match to TRBD1 covers 8 bases. Trimming removed 1 base from V and 7 bases from J; junction bases left unmatched: 11. This CDR3 is built from 16 residues. Germline V gene sequence: CDR1 SGHTA, CDR2 FQGNSA. DNA of the CDR3: TGTGCCAGCAGCTTAGTTTCAGGGGGCGGGATAGGTGGCTACACCTTC. Translating it yields CASSLVSGGGIGGYTF.

This clone was observed a handful of times. This chain connects TRBV19 to TRBJ1-1; 7 nucleotides match TRBD1. Trimming cost V 1 base and J 7 bases; bases outside gene matches: 9. CDR1 is LNHDA and CDR2 is SQIVND in the germline V gene (reference sequence). This CDR3 has 15 residues. The DNA for the CDR3 is TGTGCCAGTAGTATAGGTAGGGGGCGGGTTAGTGAAGCTTTCTTT. Its translation is CASSIGRGRVSEAFF.

This chain joins TRBV19 and TRBJ2-7, with a possible D match to TRBD2 (6 bases). CDR1 and CDR2 from the germline V gene are LNHDA and SQIVND (reference sequence). Between the trimmed V and J ends, which lost 6 bases and 7 bases, there was a span of 22 bases. This CDR3 comprises 15 residues. As DNA, the CDR3 is TGTGCCAGTAGGGTCCGGGGAGCGGGCGGCAGTGAGCAGTACTTC. It is translated as CASRVRGAGGSEQYF.

V gene TRBV6-6 combines with J gene TRBJ1-5; weak D call: TRBD1 (5 bases). CDR3 length: 14 amino acids. From germline, CDR1 is MNHNY and CDR2 SVGAGI (reference sequence). V was clipped by 2 bases and J by 7 bases, with 12 bases between them. The CDR3 protein is CASSYTGVRQPQHF. Written as DNA, the CDR3 is TGTGCCAGCAGTTACACGGGGGTAAGACAGCCCCAGCATTTT.

The rearrangement links TRBV18 to TRBJ2-7; 10 bases fit TRBD1. The CDR3 runs to 13 residues. Germline V gene lookup returns CDR1 KGHSH and CDR2 LQKENI. The ends lost 6 bases at V and 4 bases at J; junction bases unmatched: 3. The CDR3 coding sequence is TGTGCCAGCTCCCGGACAGGGGGTTACGAGCAGTACTTC. Translated: CASSRTGGYEQYF.

The chain recombines TRBV6-5 with TRBJ1-1; TRBD1 aligns across 7 bases. Trimming removed 7 bases from V and 2 bases from J; junction bases left unmatched: 7. The CDR3 is 14 amino acids. CDR1 and CDR2 from the germline V gene are MNHEY and SVGAGI. CDR3 sequence (DNA): TGTGCCAGCACCCAGGGGGTGGGAAACACTGAAGCTTTCTTT. This gives the protein CASTQGVGNTEAFF.

This clone was detected once. This chain links TRBV18 with TRBJ2-1, with TRBD2 identical over 12 bases. This CDR3 contains 19 residues. CDR1 KGHSH and CDR2 LQKENI come from the germline V gene. J was trimmed by 0 bases and V by 2 bases; bases with no gene match: 8. CDR3 residues: CASSPFSSGGASSYNEQFF. The DNA of the CDR3 is TGTGCCAGCTCACCATTCTCTAGCGGGGGGGCCAGCTCCTACAATGAGCAGTTCTTC.

This chain uses TRBV7-8 with TRBJ2-3; D is possibly TRBD1 (6 bases). V gave up 5 bases and J gave up 9 bases, with 21 bases separating them. This CDR3 is 15 amino acids long. From germline, CDR1 is SGHVS and CDR2 FQNEAQ. In DNA form, the CDR3 reads TGTGCCAGCAGCAATTTTCTCACAGGGTCCGACACGCAGTATTTT. The encoded protein is CASSNFLTGSDTQYF.

This clone was found once. The J gene is TRBJ1-2, the V gene TRBV6-6; 7 bases are a match to TRBD1. The CDR3 consists of 13 residues. The V segment lost 8 bases and the J segment 0 bases; nucleotides outside the gene matches: 3. Germline assignment: CDR1 MNHNY and CDR2 SVGAGI (reference sequence). CDR3 residues: CASGRGANYGYTF. CDR3 sequence (DNA): TGTGCCAGCGGCAGGGGGGCTAACTATGGCTACACCTTC.

The V call is TRBV6-1, the J call TRBJ2-6; no definite D call. This CDR3 contains 14 residues. Trimming took off 6 bases at V and 3 bases at J, with 9 bases between the two ends. In germline, CDR1 is MNHNS, CDR2 SASEGT. In DNA, the CDR3 is TGTGCCAGCAGCAGAAGTGGTGGGGCCAACGTCCTGACTTTC. Translated, it gives CASSRSGGANVLTF.

In the case of this clone: Other nucleotide sequences in the sample specify the same CDR3. V and J are TRBV2 and TRBJ1-6; 8 positions agree with TRBD1. Trimming at V came to 8 bases and at J to 7 bases, leaving 1 base not matched to a gene. This CDR3 region has 12 residues. Germline V lookup: CDR1 SNHLY, CDR2 FYNNEI. The CDR3 nucleotides are TGTGCCAGCGGGACAGGCAATTCACCCCTCCACTTT. It is translated as CASGTGNSPLHF.

The genes are TRBV6-6 and TRBJ2-7; D not certain. Germline V gene data show CDR1 as MNHNY and CDR2 as SVGAGI (reference sequence). The germline V and J ends were trimmed by 0 bases and 0 bases, with 9 bases remaining between them. There are 15 residues in the CDR3. The CDR3 here is CASSYSFSISYEQYF. DNA for the CDR3: TGTGCCAGCAGTTACTCGTTTAGCATCTCCTACGAGCAGTACTTC.

This clone was detected a few times. V gene TRBV7-9 combines with J gene TRBJ2-5, with D unclear. With 4 bases removed from V and 5 bases from J, the gap between germline ends came to 8 bases. CDR3 size: 12 residues. Germline-derived CDR1 and CDR2 are SEHNR and FQNEAQ (reference sequence). The CDR3 reads CASSYLRETQYF. Written as DNA, the CDR3 is TGTGCCAGCAGCTACCTCCGGGAGACCCAGTACTTC.

The chain links TRBV6-5 to TRBJ2-3, with 7 bases aligning to TRBD1. V gave up 4 bases and J gave up 3 bases; unmatched junction bases: 7. This CDR3 comprises 15 residues. Germline values: CDR1 MNHEY, CDR2 SVGAGI. The CDR3 loop reads CASSFVPGQTDTQYF. Written as DNA, the CDR3 is TGTGCCAGCAGTTTCGTCCCGGGACAGACAGATACGCAGTATTTT.

The CDR3: CASSPNRGSYNSPLHF. DNA for the CDR3: TGTGCCAGCTCACCCAACAGGGGCTCCTATAATTCACCCCTCCACTTT. The chain carries TRBV18 and TRBJ1-6, with TRBD1 matching 7 bases. The CDR3 consists of 16 residues. J gave up 0 bases and V 3 bases, and 2 bases lay outside the gene matches. Germline-derived CDR1 and CDR2 are KGHSH and LQKENI.

The chain couples TRBV7-9 to TRBJ2-3, with a tentative D call TRBD2 (5 bases). The germline V gene encodes CDR1 SEHNR and CDR2 FQNEAQ (reference sequence). The CDR3 length is 15 residues. V lost 5 bases to trimming and J lost 0 bases, with 12 bases between them. CDR3 DNA sequence: TGTGCCAGCAGCCCACTCCGGACTAGCACAGATACGCAGTATTTT. Translated, it gives CASSPLRTSTDTQYF.

The rearrangement joins TRBV11-2 to TRBJ1-1; D is perhaps TRBD1 (5 bases). Deletions cut 5 bases from V and 0 bases from J, with 16 bases between. Germline CDR1 is SGHAT and CDR2 is FQNNGV. CDR3 length: 16 amino acids. CDR3 DNA sequence: TGTGCCAGCAGCGACCTCGGGCCAGGGATGAACACTGAAGCTTTCTTT. Translation: CASSDLGPGMNTEAFF.

This chain links TRBV29-1 with TRBJ2-3; D possibly corresponds to TRBD1 (5 bases). The CDR3 loop spans 12 amino acids. Germline values: CDR1 SQVTM, CDR2 ANQGSEA. V lost 5 bases and J lost 4, with 10 bases in between. The DNA for the CDR3 is TGCAGCGTTCGGGCAGGGCCAGATACGCAGTATTTT. Protein: CSVRAGPDTQYF.

This sequence joins TRBV5-3 and TRBJ1-1, with 7 bases lining up with TRBD1. TRBV5-3 is assigned to the ORF class and has an uncertain function. V lost 3 bases and J lost 1; bases outside the gene matches: 6. The CDR3 contains 15 residues. In nucleotides, the CDR3 is TGTGCCAGAAGCTATTCGGGACAGCGGAACACTGAAGCTTTCTTT. Translated, it gives CARSYSGQRNTEAFF.

The chain couples TRBV21-1 to TRBJ2-2; the table's D call TRBD1 went unverified against the DNA. TRBV21-1 is deemed a pseudogene. This CDR3 is built from 15 residues. CDR3 coding DNA: TGTGCCAGCAGCGACAGGGGGACGAACACCGGGGAGCTGTTTTTT. Translating gives CASSDRGTNTGELFF.